A selection of T cell receptor beta chains follows, all from one sample in a study of OX40 agonist ivuxolimab in advanced cancers. Sequenced by immunoSEQ multiplex PCR; TCRdb stores in-frame clones only, minus some. The profile shows more than 9,000 clones, roughly 90% of them singletons. Sequenced here: CD4+ or CD8+ T cells sorted from blood, sampled in a trial of the OX40 agonist ivuxolimab. These TCRs come from an adult with an advanced solid tumor such as melanoma, head and neck, liver or kidney cancer. Each CDR3 is given with its conserved first and last residue. D genes are given only for firm matches. The listing skips clone size in some rows; elsewhere it reads once, few, many or a size class.

.	TRBJ1-5	.	TRBV19	CASSPQNQPQHF	TGTGCCAGTAGTCCACAAAATCAGCCCCAGCATTTT
.	TRBJ1-2	.	TRBV2	CASSVQGYGYTF	TGTGCCAGCAGTGTCCAGGGCTATGGCTACACCTTC
.	TRBJ2-7	.	TRBV5-6	CASSLAVRDYEQYF	TGTGCCAGCAGCTTGGCGGTCAGGGACTACGAGCAGTACTTC
.	TRBJ1-2	TRBD1	TRBV6-5	CASSWDRYYGYTF	TGTGCCAGCAGTTGGGACAGGTACTATGGCTACACCTTC
.	TRBJ2-1	.	TRBV13	CASSSRESNEQFF	TGTGCCAGCAGCTCTAGGGAAAGCAATGAGCAGTTCTTC
.	TRBJ2-7	TRBD1	TRBV6-6	CASSKTGTSSYEQYF	TGTGCCAGCAGTAAGACAGGGACGAGCTCCTACGAGCAGTACTTC
.	TRBJ2-5	TRBD2	TRBV27	CASSFDQRGMGKTQYF	TGTGCCAGCAGTTTCGACCAGCGGGGGATGGGGAAGACCCAGTACTTC
.	TRBJ1-2	TRBD1	TRBV6-5	CASSTTGGNGYTF	TGTGCCAGCAGTACTACAGGGGGGAATGGCTACACCTTC
few	TRBJ2-7	.	TRBV7-9	CASSYNYEQYF	TGTGCCAGCAGCTACAACTACGAGCAGTACTTC
.	TRBJ1-4	.	TRBV7-8	CASSSSLEKLFF	TGTGCCAGCAGCTCGTCCCTTGAAAAACTGTTTTTT
few	TRBJ1-1	.	TRBV6-5	CASSYGYHLEAFF	TGTGCCAGCAGTTACGGCTACCACCTTGAAGCTTTCTTT
medium-sized	TRBJ2-7	TRBD1	TRBV5-8	CASSFRTGQDEQYF	TGTGCCAGCAGCTTCCGGACAGGGCAAGACGAGCAGTACTTC
.	TRBJ1-1	.	TRBV19	CASSMPGGTEAFF	TGTGCCAGTAGTATGCCCGGGGGCACTGAAGCTTTCTTT
.	TRBJ1-1	.	TRBV10-1	CASSDQGAEAFF	TGCGCCAGCAGTGACCAGGGCGCTGAAGCTTTCTTT
.	TRBJ2-2	.	TRBV7-9	CASGGTGELFF	TGTGCCAGCGGTGGGACCGGGGAGCTGTTTTTT
.	TRBJ2-3	TRBD1	TRBV5-1	CASSPGQGLDTQYF	TGCGCCAGCAGCCCGGGACAGGGTTTAGATACGCAGTATTTT